The rows below give T cell receptor beta chains drawn from one sample of a study of T cells in Graves' hyperthyroidism and ophthalmopathy. Using its own MiXCR run on the multiplex PCR reads, TCRdb lists one record per CDR3 protein. Among 700,000 to 950,000 distinct CDR3 sequences listed, 35% were seen once. Sequenced sample: blood. The origin of the receptors is a woman between 40 and 55 years old with Graves' hyperthyroidism. CDR3s include the opening cysteine and the closing phenylalanine or tryptophan. The D gene is left open where the match is weak. Not every row has a clone size; where given, it reads once, few, many or a size class.

CDR3	DNA	D	J	size	V
CASSRRKWTEAFF	TGCGCCAGCAGCCGACGCAAGTGGACTGAAGCTTTCTTT	NA	TRBJ1-1	many	TRBV4-1
CASSLEEGNYGYTF	TGTGCCAGCAGCTTAGAGGAGGGGAACTATGGCTACACCTTC	NA	TRBJ1-2	many	TRBV7-9
CASSQGGENEQYF	TGCGCCAGCAGCCAAGGCGGGGAGAACGAGCAGTACTTC	NA	TRBJ2-7	many	TRBV4-3
CASSPGDGQPQHF	TGTGCCAGCAGTCCTGGGGACGGTCAGCCCCAGCATTTT	NA	TRBJ1-5	few	TRBV12-3/TRBV12-4
CATSRTSGSYGELFF	TGTGCCACCAGCAGGACTAGCGGGAGCTACGGGGAGCTGTTTTTT	TRBD2	TRBJ2-2	many	TRBV15
CASSDNTRGETQYF	TGTGCCAGCAGTGACAACACCCGCGGAGAGACCCAGTACTTC	NA	TRBJ2-5	few	TRBV2
CASSPSTNRAQETQYF	TGTGCCAGCAGTCCGTCAACTAACAGGGCCCAAGAGACCCAGTACTTC	NA	TRBJ2-5	NA	TRBV6-5
CASRPRVPGELFF	TGTGCCAGCAGACCAAGGGTCCCCGGGGAGCTGTTTTTT	NA	TRBJ2-2	NA	TRBV12-3/TRBV12-4
CASSFGTGFNQPQHF	TGTGCCAGCAGCTTCGGTACCGGATTCAATCAGCCCCAGCATTTT	NA	TRBJ1-5	few	TRBV5-6
CASRTNLGQPGETQYF	TGTGCCAGCAGGACGAACTTGGGACAGCCAGGGGAGACCCAGTACTTC	TRBD1	TRBJ2-5	many	TRBV11-2
CASSGLGIEQYF	TGTGCCAGCAGTGGTTTAGGTATCGAGCAGTACTTC	NA	TRBJ2-7	many	TRBV2
CASSQDRVGELFF	TGTGCCAGCAGCCAAGATAGGGTCGGGGAGCTGTTTTTT	NA	TRBJ2-2	NA	TRBV14
CASSLRGGRKRTEAFF	TGTGCCAGCAGCCTGCGGGGGGGCCGCAAGAGGACTGAAGCTTTCTTT	NA	TRBJ1-1	few	TRBV7-9
CASSYGPLDQPQHF	TGTGCCAGCAGTTACGGACCCTTGGATCAGCCCCAGCATTTT	NA	TRBJ1-5	NA	TRBV6-6
CSVGAVGEKLFF	TGCAGCGTTGGGGCAGTGGGGGAAAAACTGTTTTTT	NA	TRBJ1-4	NA	TRBV29-1
CASSPPLDYGYTF	TGTGCCAGCAGCCCCCCGTTGGACTATGGCTACACCTTC	NA	TRBJ1-2	few	TRBV7-9
CSVEDLPSGVETQYF	TGCAGCGTTGAAGATCTTCCTAGCGGGGTGGAGACCCAGTACTTC	TRBD2	TRBJ2-5	many	TRBV29-1
CAGSARGLAGGPRETQYF	TGTGCCGGCAGTGCCCGCGGGCTAGCGGGAGGGCCCCGGGAGACCCAGTACTTC	TRBD2	TRBJ2-5	NA	TRBV7-8
CASRNYRDRANEQYF	TGTGCCAGTCGAAATTACCGGGACAGGGCAAACGAGCAGTACTTC	TRBD1	TRBJ2-7	few	TRBV19
CASIAGQGTGAFF	TGTGCCAGCATCGCCGGCCAGGGCACGGGAGCTTTCTTT	NA	TRBJ1-1	NA	TRBV7-8
CATSDPGQTGELFF	TGTGCCACCAGTGACCCTGGACAGACCGGGGAGCTGTTTTTT	NA	TRBJ2-2	many	TRBV24-1
CASSYSTSTYGYTF	TGTGCCAGCAGTTACTCTACCAGCACCTATGGCTACACCTTC	NA	TRBJ1-2	many	TRBV6-5
CSASPASGAYNEQFF	TGCAGTGCTAGCCCAGCTAGCGGAGCTTACAATGAGCAGTTCTTC	TRBD2	TRBJ2-1	once	TRBV20-1
CASSQAWSGLKETQYF	TGCGCCAGCAGCCAAGCATGGTCGGGCCTGAAAGAGACCCAGTACTTC	NA	TRBJ2-5	many	TRBV4-3
CASSPGDRTINEQYF	TGTGCCAGCAGTCCAGGGGACAGGACAATCAACGAGCAGTACTTC	TRBD1	TRBJ2-7	NA	TRBV7-2
CASSPGVEYNEQFF	TGTGCCAGCAGCCCGGGAGTTGAATACAATGAGCAGTTCTTC	NA	TRBJ2-1	NA	TRBV7-3
CASTQGFSWTEAFF	TGTGCCAGCACCCAGGGATTTTCTTGGACTGAAGCTTTCTTT	NA	TRBJ1-1	NA	TRBV3-1
CASSSQGENTEAFF	TGTGCCAGCAGTTCCCAGGGGGAGAACACTGAAGCTTTCTTT	TRBD1	TRBJ1-1	few	TRBV10-2
CASSGPGTQFREQYF	TGTGCCAGTAGTGGGCCAGGGACCCAATTCCGCGAGCAGTACTTC	NA	TRBJ2-7	few	TRBV19
CASSLGQGEYTGELFF	TGTGCCAGCAGCTTGGGGCAGGGGGAATACACCGGGGAGCTGTTTTTT	TRBD1	TRBJ2-2	few	TRBV7-3
CASSLGTRNEQFF	TGTGCCAGCAGCTTAGGGACTCGCAATGAGCAGTTCTTC	NA	TRBJ2-1	few	TRBV7-2
CASSSNGLAGIHEQYF	TGTGCCAGCAGTTCAAACGGACTAGCGGGAATACACGAGCAGTACTTC	TRBD2	TRBJ2-7	few	TRBV12-3/TRBV12-4
CASSPYTQETQYF	TGTGCCAGCAGCCCCTACACCCAAGAGACCCAGTACTTC	NA	TRBJ2-5	NA	TRBV7-8
CASSPRPRGSNQPQHF	TGTGCCAGCAGTCCGAGGCCCAGGGGTAGCAATCAGCCCCAGCATTTT	NA	TRBJ1-5	many	TRBV2
CASSLGIFRFGETQYF	TGTGCCAGCAGCTTAGGGATTTTTCGGTTCGGAGAGACCCAGTACTTC	NA	TRBJ2-5	few	TRBV7-2
CASKGEYTEAFF	TGTGCCAGCAAAGGCGAGTACACTGAAGCTTTCTTT	NA	TRBJ1-1	many	TRBV6-5
CASSQDFGANVLTF	TGCGCCAGCAGCCAAGATTTTGGGGCCAACGTCCTGACTTTC	NA	TRBJ2-6	many	TRBV4-3
CASSIGTSRGETQYF	TGTGCCAGCAGTATCGGGACTAGCAGAGGGGAGACCCAGTACTTC	TRBD2	TRBJ2-5	NA	TRBV12-3/TRBV12-4
CASSRQGTGAFYEQYF	TGTGCCAGTAGTCGACAGGGAACAGGGGCTTTCTACGAGCAGTACTTC	TRBD1	TRBJ2-7	NA	TRBV19
CASSLTIPGAEAFF	TGTGCCAGCAGTTTAACCATACCGGGAGCTGAAGCTTTCTTT	NA	TRBJ1-1	many	TRBV12-3/TRBV12-4
CASSPTGEYTEAFF	TGTGCCAGCAGCCCGACAGGGGAGTACACTGAAGCTTTCTTT	TRBD1	TRBJ1-1	many	TRBV12-3/TRBV12-4
CASSSKAARETQYF	TGTGCCAGCAGCTCGAAGGCCGCTCGGGAGACCCAGTACTTC	NA	TRBJ2-5	many	TRBV7-2
CASTPANRGTYEQYF	TGTGCCAGTACCCCGGCGAACCGCGGAACCTACGAGCAGTACTTC	NA	TRBJ2-7	NA	TRBV19
CATSSLEAAGFYGYTF	TGTGCCACCAGCAGCTTGGAAGCCGCCGGATTTTATGGCTACACCTTC	NA	TRBJ1-2	NA	TRBV15
CASSPQDRVPGELFF	TGTGCCAGCAGCCCACAGGACAGGGTCCCCGGGGAGCTGTTTTTT	TRBD1	TRBJ2-2	NA	TRBV7-8
CASSPDFWTSGRVEQYF	TGCGCCAGCAGCCCCGACTTTTGGACTAGCGGGAGGGTCGAGCAGTACTTC	TRBD2	TRBJ2-7	few	TRBV5-1
CASSLEAIYEQYF	TGTGCCAGCAGTTTAGAGGCGATATACGAGCAGTACTTC	NA	TRBJ2-7	NA	TRBV12-3/TRBV12-4
CATSEPNDGGYTF	TGTGCCACCAGTGAACCTAACGATGGGGGCTACACCTTC	NA	TRBJ1-2	many	TRBV24-1
CASSPRTTDTQYF	TGTGCCAGCAGTCCCCGGACGACAGATACGCAGTATTTT	NA	TRBJ2-3	few	TRBV12-3/TRBV12-4
CSVGPGLAGVYEQYF	TGCAGCGTTGGCCCCGGACTAGCGGGGGTCTACGAGCAGTACTTC	TRBD2	TRBJ2-7	NA	TRBV29-1
CAISESRDGSPLHF	TGTGCCATCAGTGAGTCCAGGGACGGTTCACCCCTCCACTTT	NA	TRBJ1-6	many	TRBV10-3
CASSIQGEGQPQHF	TGTGCCAGTAGTATTCAGGGCGAAGGTCAGCCCCAGCATTTT	NA	TRBJ1-5	many	TRBV19
CASSRGTLDEKLFF	TGTGCCAGCAGCCGCGGGACCCTGGACGAAAAACTGTTTTTT	NA	TRBJ1-4	NA	TRBV6-1
CASINGGPSVGGELFF	TGTGCCAGCATCAACGGCGGGCCCTCCGTTGGCGGGGAGCTGTTTTTT	NA	TRBJ2-2	NA	TRBV6-4
CASKGTDYGYTF	TGTGCCAGCAAGGGGACCGACTATGGCTACACCTTC	NA	TRBJ1-2	NA	TRBV6-2/TRBV6-3